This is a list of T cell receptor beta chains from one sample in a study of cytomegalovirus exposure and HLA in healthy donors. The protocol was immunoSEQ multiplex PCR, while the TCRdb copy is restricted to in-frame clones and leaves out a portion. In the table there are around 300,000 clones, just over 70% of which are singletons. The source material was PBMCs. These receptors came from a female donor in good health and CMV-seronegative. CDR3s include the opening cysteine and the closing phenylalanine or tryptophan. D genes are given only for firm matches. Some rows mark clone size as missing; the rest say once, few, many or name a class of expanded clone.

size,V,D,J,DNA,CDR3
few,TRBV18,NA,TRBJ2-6,TGTGCCAGCTCTCCTCCCTCTGGGGCCAACGTCCTGACTTTC,CASSPPSGANVLTF
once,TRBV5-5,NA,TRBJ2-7,TGTGCCAGCAGCGACGGGTCGAATCTCTACGAGCAGTACTTC,CASSDGSNLYEQYF
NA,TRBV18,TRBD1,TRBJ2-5,TGTGCCAGCTCAACGGGACAGGGCGGCCAAGAGACCCAGTACTTC,CASSTGQGGQETQYF
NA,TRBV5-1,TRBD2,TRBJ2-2,TGCGCCAGCAGCTTGGAATCCCAGCGGGAGGGAACCGGGGAGCTGTTTTTT,CASSLESQREGTGELFF
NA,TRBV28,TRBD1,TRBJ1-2,TGTGCCAGCAGGGCGACAGGGATTCGCTATGGCTACACCTTC,CASRATGIRYGYTF
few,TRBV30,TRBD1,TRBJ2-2,TGTGCCTCGGGACAGGGGGCTCCCGGGGAGCTGTTTTTT,CASGQGAPGELFF
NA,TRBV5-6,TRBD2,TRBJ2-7,TGTGCCAGCAGCTTGTTAGCGGGAGGGGTCTCCTACGGGCAGTACTTC,CASSLLAGGVSYGQYF
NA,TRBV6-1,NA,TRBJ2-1,TGTGCCAGCAGTGAGGGGCAGGGCAGGCCCCTCTACAATGAGCAGTTCTTC,CASSEGQGRPLYNEQFF
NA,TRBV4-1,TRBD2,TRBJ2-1,TGCGCCAGCAGCCTAGGACTAGCGGGGGGGGGAAATGAGCAGTTCTTC,CASSLGLAGGGNEQFF
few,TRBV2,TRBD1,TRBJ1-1,TGTGCCAGCCTCGGGACAGGGAACACTGAAGCTTTCTTT,CASLGTGNTEAFF
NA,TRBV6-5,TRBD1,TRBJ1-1,TGTGCCAGCAGTTACTATATGGGACAGTCGAACACTGAAGCTTTCTTT,CASSYYMGQSNTEAFF
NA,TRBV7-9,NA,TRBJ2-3,TGTGCCAGCAGCTTAGACACCACCGCTTATACGCAGTATTTT,CASSLDTTAYTQYF
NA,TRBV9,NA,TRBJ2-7,TGTGCCAGCAGCGTAGAACTAGCCGGCCAGCAGTACTTC,CASSVELAGQQYF
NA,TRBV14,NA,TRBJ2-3,TGTGCCAGCAGCCCACCCTTCGGGACTTTCTACACAGATACGCAGTATTTT,CASSPPFGTFYTDTQYF
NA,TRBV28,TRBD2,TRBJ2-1,TGTGCCAGCAGTTTAGTTTCGATAAGAGCGGGAGAAGACTACAATGAGCAGTTCTTC,CASSLVSIRAGEDYNEQFF
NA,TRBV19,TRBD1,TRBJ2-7,TGTGCCAGTAGTGTCTACAGGGGAGATTACGAGCAGTACTTC,CASSVYRGDYEQYF
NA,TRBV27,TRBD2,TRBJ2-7,TGTGCCAGCACCACACTAGCGGGAGTAACACCCTACGAGCAGTACTTC,CASTTLAGVTPYEQYF
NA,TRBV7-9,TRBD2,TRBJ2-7,TGTGCCAGCAGCCATCAAAGGGTTAGCGGGAGTTACGAGCAGTACTTC,CASSHQRVSGSYEQYF
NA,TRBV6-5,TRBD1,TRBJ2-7,TGTGCCAGCAGTTCAACCTTGGACAGGGCGGGGTACGAGCAGTACTTC,CASSSTLDRAGYEQYF
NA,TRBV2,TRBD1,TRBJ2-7,TGTGCCAGCAGAGGGACAGTCACCTCCTACGAGCAGTACTTC,CASRGTVTSYEQYF
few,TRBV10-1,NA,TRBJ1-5,TGCGCCAGCAGTGATCGGGGGGGAGATCAGCCCCAGCATTTT,CASSDRGGDQPQHF
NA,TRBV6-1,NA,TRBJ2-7,TGTGCCAGCAGTGAGCTATCCGTAACCTACGAGCAGTACTTC,CASSELSVTYEQYF